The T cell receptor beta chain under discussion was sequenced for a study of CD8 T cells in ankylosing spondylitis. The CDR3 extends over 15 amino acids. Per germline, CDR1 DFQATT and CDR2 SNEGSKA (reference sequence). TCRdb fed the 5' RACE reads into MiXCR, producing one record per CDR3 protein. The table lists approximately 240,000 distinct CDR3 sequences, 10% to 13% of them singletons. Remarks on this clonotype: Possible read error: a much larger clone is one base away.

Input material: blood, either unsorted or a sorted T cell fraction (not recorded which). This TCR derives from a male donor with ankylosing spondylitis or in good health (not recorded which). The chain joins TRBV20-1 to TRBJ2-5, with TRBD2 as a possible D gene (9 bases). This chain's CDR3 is CSATGGAGGQGTQYF. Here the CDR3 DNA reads TGCAGTGCCACAGGGGGAGCGGGAGGCCAAGGGACCCAGTACTTC.